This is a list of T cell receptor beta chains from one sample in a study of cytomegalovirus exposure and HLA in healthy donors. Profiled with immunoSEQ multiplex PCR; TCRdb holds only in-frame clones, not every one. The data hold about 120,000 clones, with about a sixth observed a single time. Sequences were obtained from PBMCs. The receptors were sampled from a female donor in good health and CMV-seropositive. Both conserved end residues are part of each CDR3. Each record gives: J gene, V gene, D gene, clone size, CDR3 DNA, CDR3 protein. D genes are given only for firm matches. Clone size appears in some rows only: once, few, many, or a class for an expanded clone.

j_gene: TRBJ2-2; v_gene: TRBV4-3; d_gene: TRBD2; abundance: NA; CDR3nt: TGCGCCAGCAGCCAAGATGCTCGCGGGGGTAACACCGGGGAGCTGTTTTTT; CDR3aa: CASSQDARGGNTGELFF
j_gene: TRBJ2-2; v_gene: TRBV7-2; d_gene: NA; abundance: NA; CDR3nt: TGTGCCAGCAGCCAACAGGGCCCGGGGGGAACCGGGGAGCTGTTTTTT; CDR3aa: CASSQQGPGGTGELFF
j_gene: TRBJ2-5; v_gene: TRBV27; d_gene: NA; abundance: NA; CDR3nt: TGTGCCAGCAGTTTACGGTACCAAGAGACCCAGTACTTC; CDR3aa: CASSLRYQETQYF
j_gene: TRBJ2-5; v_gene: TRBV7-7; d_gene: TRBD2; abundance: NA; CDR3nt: TGTGCTAGCAGCTTAAAAGCGGGGTCTCTACAAGAGACCCAGTACTTC; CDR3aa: CASSLKAGSLQETQYF
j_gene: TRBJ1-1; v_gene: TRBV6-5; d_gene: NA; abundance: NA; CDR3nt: TGTGCCAGCATCGACGGGGGGGGGAACACTGAAGCTTTCTTT; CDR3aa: CASIDGGGNTEAFF
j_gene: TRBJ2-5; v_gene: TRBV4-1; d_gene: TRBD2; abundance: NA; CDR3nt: TGCGCCAGCAGCCAACGCGGGGGAGAGCAAGAGACCCAGTACTTC; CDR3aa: CASSQRGGEQETQYF
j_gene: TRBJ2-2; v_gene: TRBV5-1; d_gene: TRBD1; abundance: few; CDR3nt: TGCGCCAGCAGCCCTGGACAGGGGGCGAACACCGGGGAGCTGTTTTTT; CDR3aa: CASSPGQGANTGELFF
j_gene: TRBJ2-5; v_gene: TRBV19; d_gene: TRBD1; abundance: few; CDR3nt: TGTGCCAGTAGACCGACAGGGGAAGAGACCCAGTACTTC; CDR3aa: CASRPTGEETQYF
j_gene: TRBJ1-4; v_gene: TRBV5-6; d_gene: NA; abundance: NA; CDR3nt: TGTGCCAGCAGCTTACGACAGGCCAACCAAGTCGAAAAACTGTTTTTT; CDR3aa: CASSLRQANQVEKLFF
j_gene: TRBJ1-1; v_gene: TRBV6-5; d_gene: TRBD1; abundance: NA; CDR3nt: TGTGCCAGCAGTTACCCCCCCGGACAGGGTTGGACTGAAGCTTTCTTT; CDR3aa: CASSYPPGQGWTEAFF